The source of this T cell receptor beta chain is a study of shared clonotypes between healthy human individuals. The study ran the assay at deep level. In replicate PCRs of unsorted PBMC, approximately 0.3 ug DNA, around 33,000 T cell genomes, was used. As processed by the authors: Filtering differed because ImmunoSEQ produced junction-only sequences that carried no quality scores. Sequenced by immunoSEQ multiplex PCR; TCRdb stores in-frame clones only, minus some. V, J and clone size are those of that table, while D and trimming were read from the DNA. The sample records about 490,000 clones, about 82% being singletons. V was trimmed by 4 bases and J by 0 bases, leaving 8 bases between them. This CDR3 has 13 residues. CDR1 is SGHNT and CDR2 is YYREEE in the germline V gene (reference sequence). Nashville, Tennessee was home to all donors, each a Caucasian adult.

The clonotype was recovered from a woman between 40 and 50 years old in good health. Some clones in this sample may be carry-over from other donors' samples. The chain couples TRBV5-4 to TRBJ2-7, with D tentatively TRBD2 (5 bases). The sequencing input was PBMCs. The CDR3 protein is CASSSGLSYEQYF. The DNA of the CDR3 is TGTGCCAGCAGCAGCGGACTCTCCTACGAGCAGTACTTC.